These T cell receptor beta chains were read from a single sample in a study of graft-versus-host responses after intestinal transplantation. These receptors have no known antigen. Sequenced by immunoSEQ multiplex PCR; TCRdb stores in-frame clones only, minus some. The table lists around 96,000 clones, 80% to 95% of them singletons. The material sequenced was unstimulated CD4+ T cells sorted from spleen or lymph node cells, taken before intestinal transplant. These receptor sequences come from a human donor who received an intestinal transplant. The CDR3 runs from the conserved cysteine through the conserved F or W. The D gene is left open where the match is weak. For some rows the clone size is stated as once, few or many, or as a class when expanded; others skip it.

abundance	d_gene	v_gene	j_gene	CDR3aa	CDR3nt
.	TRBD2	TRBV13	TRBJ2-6	CASSALAGVLSGANVLTF	TGTGCCAGCAGCGCACTAGCGGGAGTCCTCTCTGGGGCCAACGTCCTGACTTTC
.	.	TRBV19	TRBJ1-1	CASSIGGRAEAFF	TGTGCCAGTAGTATCGGGGGGCGGGCTGAAGCTTTCTTT
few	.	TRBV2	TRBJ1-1	CASTVVESTEAFF	TGTGCCAGCACAGTAGTGGAGAGCACTGAAGCTTTCTTT
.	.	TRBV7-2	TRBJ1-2	CASSLVSHGYTF	TGTGCCAGCAGCTTAGTTAGCCATGGCTACACCTTC
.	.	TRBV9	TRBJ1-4	CASSTEATNEKLFF	TGTGCCAGCAGCACGGAGGCAACTAATGAAAAACTGTTTTTT
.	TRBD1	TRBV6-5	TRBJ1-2	CASGTHTGGDGYTF	TGTGCCAGCGGTACTCATACAGGGGGGGATGGCTACACCTTC
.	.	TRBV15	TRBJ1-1	CATSRDLGPNTEAFF	TGTGCCACCAGCAGAGATCTGGGGCCGAACACTGAAGCTTTCTTT
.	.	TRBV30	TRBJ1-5	CAWSVGGNRRGQPQHF	TGTGCCTGGAGTGTAGGTGGCAATAGAAGAGGTCAGCCCCAGCATTTT
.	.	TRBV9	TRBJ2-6	CASSAAGSGANVLTF	TGTGCCAGCAGCGCCGCGGGCTCTGGGGCCAACGTCCTGACTTTC
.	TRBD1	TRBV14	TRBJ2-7	CASSLRRDRPYEQYF	TGTGCCAGCAGCCTTCGCCGGGACAGACCCTACGAGCAGTACTTC
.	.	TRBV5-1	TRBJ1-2	CASSLAAGYGYTF	TGCGCCAGCAGCTTGGCGGCAGGGTATGGCTACACCTTC
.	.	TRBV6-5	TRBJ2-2	CASRNGGNTGELFF	TGTGCCAGCAGGAACGGGGGGAACACCGGGGAGCTGTTTTTT
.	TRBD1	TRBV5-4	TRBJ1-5	CASSSDRGLNQPQHF	TGTGCCAGCAGCTCGGACAGGGGCCTCAATCAGCCCCAGCATTTT
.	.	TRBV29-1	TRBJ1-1	CSVVNRHSNTEAFF	TGCAGCGTTGTAAATAGACACTCGAACACTGAAGCTTTCTTT
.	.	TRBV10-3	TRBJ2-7	CAISDKHDGEQYF	TGTGCCATATCAGACAAACACGATGGGGAGCAGTACTTC
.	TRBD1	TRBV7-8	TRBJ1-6	CASSLLGQGHSPLHF	TGTGCCAGCAGCTTATTGGGACAGGGTCATTCACCCCTCCACTTT
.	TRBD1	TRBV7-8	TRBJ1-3	CASSIQTGNTGNTIYF	TGTGCCAGCAGCATACAGACAGGGAATACTGGAAACACCATATATTTT
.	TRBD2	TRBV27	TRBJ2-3	CASKLYRTSGGGTDTQYF	TGTGCCAGCAAACTCTATAGGACTAGCGGGGGGGGCACAGATACGCAGTATTTT
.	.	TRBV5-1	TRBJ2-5	CASSFSGEETQYF	TGCGCCAGCAGCTTTTCTGGAGAAGAGACCCAGTACTTC
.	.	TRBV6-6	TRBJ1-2	CASRRPSNYGYTF	TGTGCCAGCAGGAGGCCGTCCAACTATGGCTACACCTTC
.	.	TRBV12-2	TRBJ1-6	CASRLGGQGASPLHF	TGTGCAAGTCGCTTAGGAGGGCAGGGGGCCTCACCCCTCCACTTT
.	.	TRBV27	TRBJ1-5	CASSLSKQTYGNQPQHF	TGTGCCAGCAGTTTATCGAAGCAGACATATGGCAATCAGCCCCAGCATTTT
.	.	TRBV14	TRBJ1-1	CASRRGLNTEAFF	TGTGCCAGCAGGCGGGGGTTGAACACTGAAGCTTTCTTT
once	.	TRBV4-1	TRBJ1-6	CASSQDPRQTYNSPLHF	TGCGCCAGCAGCCAAGATCCGAGGCAGACCTATAATTCACCCCTCCACTTT
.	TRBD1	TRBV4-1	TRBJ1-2	CASSRDREWYGYTF	TGCGCCAGCAGCCGGGACAGGGAGTGGTATGGCTACACCTTC
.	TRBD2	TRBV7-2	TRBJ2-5	CASSPAGGPWETQYF	TGTGCCAGCAGTCCTGCGGGGGGGCCATGGGAGACCCAGTACTTC
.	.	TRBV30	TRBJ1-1	CAWTGNTYTEAFF	TGTGCCTGGACAGGGAATACCTACACTGAAGCTTTCTTT
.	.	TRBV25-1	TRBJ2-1	CASSESSSYNEQFF	TGTGCCAGCAGTGAATCCAGCTCCTACAATGAGCAGTTCTTC
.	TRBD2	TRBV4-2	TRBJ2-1	CASSQVLKRGAYEQFF	TGTGCCAGCAGCCAAGTATTAAAGCGGGGGGCTTATGAGCAGTTCTTC
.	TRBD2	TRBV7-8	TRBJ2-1	CASNPERGPNNEQFF	TGTGCCAGCAACCCTGAGCGGGGACCGAACAATGAGCAGTTCTTC
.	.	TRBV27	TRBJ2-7	CASSRDAPGTLAYEQYF	TGTGCCAGCAGTCGAGACGCGCCCGGGACTCTGGCCTACGAGCAGTACTTC
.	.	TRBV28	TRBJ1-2	CASSLGGGLYGYTF	TGTGCCAGCAGTTTGGGTGGAGGCCTCTATGGCTACACCTTC
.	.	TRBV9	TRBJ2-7	CASSPHRGGADEQYF	TGTGCCAGCAGCCCCCACCGTGGGGGGGCGGACGAGCAGTACTTC
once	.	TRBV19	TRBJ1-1	CASSPSGNTEAFF	TGTGCCAGTAGTCCGAGCGGGAACACTGAAGCTTTCTTT
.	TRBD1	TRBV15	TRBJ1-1	CATSRDWEGGERAFF	TGTGCCACCAGCAGAGATTGGGAAGGGGGCGAACGGGCTTTCTTT
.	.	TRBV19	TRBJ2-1	CATAGTRLFF	TGTGCCACAGCGGGTACTAGGCTGTTCTTC
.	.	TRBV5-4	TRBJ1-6	CASSQDSDYNSPLHF	TGTGCCAGCAGCCAGGACAGCGACTATAATTCACCCCTCCACTTT
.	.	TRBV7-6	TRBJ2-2	CASSLGTARSTGELFF	TGTGCCAGCAGCTTAGGGACAGCTAGGTCCACCGGGGAGCTGTTTTTT
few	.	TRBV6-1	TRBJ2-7	CASSEALNPGEQYF	TGTGCCAGCAGTGAAGCGCTTAATCCGGGCGAGCAGTACTTC
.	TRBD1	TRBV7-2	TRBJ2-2	CASSLALGQGNTGELFF	TGTGCCAGCAGCTTAGCGCTAGGACAGGGGAACACCGGGGAGCTGTTTTTT
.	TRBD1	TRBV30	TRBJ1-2	CAGTETHYGYTF	TGTGCCGGGACAGAAACACACTATGGCTACACCTTC
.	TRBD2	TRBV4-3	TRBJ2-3	CASSQDSASGVVRQYF	TGCGCCAGCAGCCAAGATTCGGCTAGCGGGGTTGTTAGGCAGTATTTT
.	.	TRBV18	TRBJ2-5	CASRTEKETQYF	TGTGCCAGCCGGACAGAGAAAGAGACCCAGTACTTC
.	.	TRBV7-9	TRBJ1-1	CASSPDRWNTEAFF	TGTGCCAGCAGCCCTGACAGGTGGAACACTGAAGCTTTCTTT
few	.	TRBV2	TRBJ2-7	CASSQGEAYEQYF	TGTGCCAGCAGTCAGGGGGAGGCCTACGAGCAGTACTTC
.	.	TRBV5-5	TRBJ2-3	CASSFVAGSADTQYF	TGTGCCAGCAGCTTTGTGGCGGGGAGCGCAGATACGCAGTATTTT
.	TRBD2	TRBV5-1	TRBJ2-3	CASSHRAAPGLAGFTDTQYF	TGCGCCAGCTCCCACAGGGCGGCTCCGGGACTAGCGGGATTCACAGATACGCAGTATTTT
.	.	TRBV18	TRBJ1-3	CASSPVGGDELGNTIYF	TGTGCCAGCTCACCGGTTGGGGGGGATGAACTTGGAAACACCATATATTTT
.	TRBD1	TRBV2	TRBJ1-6	CASSFYAGTGGLNSPLHF	TGTGCCAGCAGTTTCTACGCCGGGACAGGGGGCCTCAATTCACCCCTCCACTTT
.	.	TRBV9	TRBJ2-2	CASTPNTGELFF	TGTGCCAGTACACCGAACACCGGGGAGCTGTTTTTT
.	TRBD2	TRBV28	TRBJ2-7	CASSASGSSYEQYF	TGTGCCAGCAGCGCTAGCGGGAGCTCCTACGAGCAGTACTTC
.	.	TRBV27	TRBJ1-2	CASSSAGFGGYTF	TGTGCCAGCAGTTCAGCGGGGTTCGGGGGCTACACCTTC